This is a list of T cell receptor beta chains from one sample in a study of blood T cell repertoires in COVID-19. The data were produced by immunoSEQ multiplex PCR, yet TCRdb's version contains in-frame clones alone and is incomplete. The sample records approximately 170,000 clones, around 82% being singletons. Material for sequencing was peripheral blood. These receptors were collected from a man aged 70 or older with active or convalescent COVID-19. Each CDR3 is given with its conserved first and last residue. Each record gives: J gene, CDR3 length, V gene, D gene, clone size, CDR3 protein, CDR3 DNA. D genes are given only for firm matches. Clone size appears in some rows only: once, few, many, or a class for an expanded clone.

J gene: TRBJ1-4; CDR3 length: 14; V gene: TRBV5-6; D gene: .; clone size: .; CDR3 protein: CASSFPATNEKLFF; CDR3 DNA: TGTGCCAGCAGCTTCCCCGCAACTAATGAAAAACTGTTTTTT
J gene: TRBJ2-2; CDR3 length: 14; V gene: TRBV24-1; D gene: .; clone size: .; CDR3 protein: CATSPGERAGELFF; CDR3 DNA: TGTGCCACCAGCCCAGGGGAGAGGGCCGGGGAGCTGTTTTTT
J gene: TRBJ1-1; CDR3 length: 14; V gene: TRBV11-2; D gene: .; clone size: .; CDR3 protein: CASSSGVMNTEAFF; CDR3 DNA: TGTGCCAGCAGCTCAGGGGTCATGAACACTGAAGCTTTCTTT
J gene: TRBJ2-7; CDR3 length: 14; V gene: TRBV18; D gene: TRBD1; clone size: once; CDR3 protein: CASSPRGLGDEQYF; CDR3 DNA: TGTGCCAGCTCACCCAGGGGGCTGGGGGACGAGCAGTACTTC
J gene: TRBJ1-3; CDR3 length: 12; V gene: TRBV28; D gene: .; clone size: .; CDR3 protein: CAIEGSGNTIYF; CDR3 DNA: TGTGCCATAGAGGGTTCTGGAAACACCATATATTTT
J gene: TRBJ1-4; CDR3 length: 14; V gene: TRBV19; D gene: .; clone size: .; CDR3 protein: CASSSGATNEKLFF; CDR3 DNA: TGTGCCAGTAGTTCAGGTGCAACTAATGAAAAACTGTTTTTT
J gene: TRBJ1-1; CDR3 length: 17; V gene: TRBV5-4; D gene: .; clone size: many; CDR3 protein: CASSTVGRKSMNTEAFF; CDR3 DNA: TGTGCCAGCAGTACGGTGGGGCGGAAATCCATGAACACTGAAGCTTTCTTT
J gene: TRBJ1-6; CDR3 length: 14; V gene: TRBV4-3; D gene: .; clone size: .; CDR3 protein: CASSQGAGRSPLHF; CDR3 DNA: TGCGCCAGCAGCCAAGGCGCGGGGCGGTCACCCCTCCACTTT
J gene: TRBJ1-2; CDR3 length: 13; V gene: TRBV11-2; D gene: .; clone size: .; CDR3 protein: CASSPETRYGYTF; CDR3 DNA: TGTGCCAGCAGCCCAGAAACACGCTATGGCTACACCTTC
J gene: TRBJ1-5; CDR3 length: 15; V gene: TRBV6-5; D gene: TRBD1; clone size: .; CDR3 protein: CASSPGTGYNQPQHF; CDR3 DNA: TGTGCCAGCAGCCCCGGGACAGGGTACAATCAGCCCCAGCATTTT
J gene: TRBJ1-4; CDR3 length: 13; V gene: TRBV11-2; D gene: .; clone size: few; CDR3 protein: CASSLGGGEKLFF; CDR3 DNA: TGTGCCAGCAGCTTAGGGGGGGGCGAAAAACTGTTTTTT
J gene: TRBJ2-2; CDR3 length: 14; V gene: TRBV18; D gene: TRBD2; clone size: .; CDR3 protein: CASSPTSGTGELFF; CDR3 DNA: TGTGCCAGCTCACCGACTAGCGGCACCGGGGAGCTGTTTTTT
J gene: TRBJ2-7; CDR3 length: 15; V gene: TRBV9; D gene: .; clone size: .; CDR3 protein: CASSVGPGVDYEQYF; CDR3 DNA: TGTGCCAGCAGCGTAGGCCCAGGGGTTGACTACGAGCAGTACTTC
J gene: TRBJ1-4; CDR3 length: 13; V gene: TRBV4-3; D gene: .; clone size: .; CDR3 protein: CASSQAGEEKLFF; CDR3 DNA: TGCGCCAGCAGCCAGGCCGGAGAGGAAAAACTGTTTTTT
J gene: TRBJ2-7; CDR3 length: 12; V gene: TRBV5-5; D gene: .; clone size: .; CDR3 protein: CASIGGPYEQYF; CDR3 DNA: TGTGCCAGCATAGGGGGACCCTACGAGCAGTACTTC
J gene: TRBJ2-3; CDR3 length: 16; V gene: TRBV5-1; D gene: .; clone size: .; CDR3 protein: CASSPEGVVSTDTQYF; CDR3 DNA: TGCGCCAGCAGCCCCGAAGGGGTGGTCTCGACAGATACGCAGTATTTT
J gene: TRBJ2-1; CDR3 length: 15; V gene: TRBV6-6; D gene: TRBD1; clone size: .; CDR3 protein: CASRTQTGGHNEQFF; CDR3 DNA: TGTGCCAGCAGAACCCAGACAGGGGGCCACAATGAGCAGTTCTTC
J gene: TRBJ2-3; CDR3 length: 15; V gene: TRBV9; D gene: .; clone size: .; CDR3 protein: CASSALSGRQDTQYF; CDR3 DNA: TGTGCCAGCAGCGCCCTCAGCGGGCGGCAAGATACGCAGTATTTT
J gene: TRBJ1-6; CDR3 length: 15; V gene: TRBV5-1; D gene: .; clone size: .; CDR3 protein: CASSLDTAGNSPLHF; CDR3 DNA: TGCGCCAGCAGCTTAGACACGGCGGGTAATTCACCCCTCCACTTT
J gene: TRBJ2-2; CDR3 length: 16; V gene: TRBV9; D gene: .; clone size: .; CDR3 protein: CASSASGLRGTGELFF; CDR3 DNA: TGTGCCAGCAGCGCTTCCGGGCTCCGGGGCACCGGGGAGCTGTTTTTT
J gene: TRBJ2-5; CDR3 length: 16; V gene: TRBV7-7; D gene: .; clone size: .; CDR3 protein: CASSSGLAARQETQYF; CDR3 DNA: TGTGCCAGCAGCTCAGGATTAGCGGCTCGCCAAGAGACCCAGTACTTC
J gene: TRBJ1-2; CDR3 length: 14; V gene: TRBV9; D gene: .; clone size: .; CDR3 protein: CASSSPRGDYGYTF; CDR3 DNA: TGTGCCAGCAGCTCCCCCCGGGGGGACTATGGCTACACCTTC
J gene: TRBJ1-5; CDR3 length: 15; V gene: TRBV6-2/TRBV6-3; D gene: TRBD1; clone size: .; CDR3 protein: CASSYDRGHNQPQHF; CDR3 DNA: TGTGCCAGCAGTTACGACAGGGGGCACAATCAGCCCCAGCATTTT
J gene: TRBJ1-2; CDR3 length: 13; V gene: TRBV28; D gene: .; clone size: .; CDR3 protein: CASTPQLDYGYTF; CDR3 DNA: TGTGCCAGCACCCCCCAGTTGGACTATGGCTACACCTTC
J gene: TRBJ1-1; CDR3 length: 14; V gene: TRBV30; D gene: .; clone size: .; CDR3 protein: CAWSVKGVRTEAFF; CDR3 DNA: TGTGCCTGGAGTGTGAAGGGGGTGCGGACTGAAGCTTTCTTT
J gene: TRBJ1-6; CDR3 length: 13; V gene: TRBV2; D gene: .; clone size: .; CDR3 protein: CASRGHQDSPLHF; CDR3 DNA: TGTGCCAGCAGGGGACATCAGGATTCACCCCTCCACTTT
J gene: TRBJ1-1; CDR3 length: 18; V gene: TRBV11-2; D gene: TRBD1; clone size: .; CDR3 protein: CASSFRPIQTGANTEAFF; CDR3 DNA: TGTGCCAGCAGCTTTAGGCCCATCCAGACAGGGGCGAACACTGAAGCTTTCTTT
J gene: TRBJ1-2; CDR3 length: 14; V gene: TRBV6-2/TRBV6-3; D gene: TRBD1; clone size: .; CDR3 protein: CASSYPSQGDGYTF; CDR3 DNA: TGTGCCAGCAGTTACCCATCACAGGGGGACGGCTACACCTTC
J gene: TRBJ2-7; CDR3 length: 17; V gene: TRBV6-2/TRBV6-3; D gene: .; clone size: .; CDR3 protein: CASSRLGRGSVSYEQYF; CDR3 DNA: TGTGCCAGCAGCCGTCTCGGGCGGGGCTCAGTGTCCTACGAGCAGTACTTC
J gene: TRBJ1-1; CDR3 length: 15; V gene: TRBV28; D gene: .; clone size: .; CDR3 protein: CASSLLAGVPPEAFF; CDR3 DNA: TGTGCCAGCAGTTTATTGGCAGGGGTGCCCCCTGAAGCTTTCTTT